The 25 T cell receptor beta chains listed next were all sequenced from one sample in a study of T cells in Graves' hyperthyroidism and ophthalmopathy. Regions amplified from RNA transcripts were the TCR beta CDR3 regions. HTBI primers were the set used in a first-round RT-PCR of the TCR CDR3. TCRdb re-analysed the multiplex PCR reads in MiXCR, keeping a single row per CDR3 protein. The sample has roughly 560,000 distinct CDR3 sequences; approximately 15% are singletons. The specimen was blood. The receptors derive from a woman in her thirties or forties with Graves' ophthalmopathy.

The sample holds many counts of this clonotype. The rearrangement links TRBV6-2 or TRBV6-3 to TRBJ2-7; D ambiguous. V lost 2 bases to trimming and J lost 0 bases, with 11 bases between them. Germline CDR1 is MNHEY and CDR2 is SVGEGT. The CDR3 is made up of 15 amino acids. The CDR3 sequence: CASSYSDKPSYEQYF. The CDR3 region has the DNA TGTGCCAGCAGTTACAGTGACAAACCCTCCTACGAGCAGTACTTC.

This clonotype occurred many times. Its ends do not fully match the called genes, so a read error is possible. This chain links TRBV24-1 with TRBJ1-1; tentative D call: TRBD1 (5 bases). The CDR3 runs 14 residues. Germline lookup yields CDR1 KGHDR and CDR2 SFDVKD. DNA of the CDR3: TGTGCCACCAGTGATTCCGACAGCCCAGTGGAGCTTTGCTTT. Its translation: CATSDSDSPVELCF.

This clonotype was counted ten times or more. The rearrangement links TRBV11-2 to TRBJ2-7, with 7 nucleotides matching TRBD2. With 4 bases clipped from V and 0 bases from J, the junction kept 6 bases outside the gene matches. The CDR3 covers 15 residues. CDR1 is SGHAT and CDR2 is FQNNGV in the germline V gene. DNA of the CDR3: TGTGCCAGCAGCTCTACTAGCGCGAGCTCCTACGAGCAGTACTTC. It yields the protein CASSSTSASSYEQYF.

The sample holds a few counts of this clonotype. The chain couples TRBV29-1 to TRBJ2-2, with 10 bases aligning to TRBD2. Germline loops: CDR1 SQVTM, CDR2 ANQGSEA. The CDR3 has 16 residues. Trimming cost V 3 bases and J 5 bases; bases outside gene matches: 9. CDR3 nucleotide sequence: TGCAGCGTTGACCCCGGGCTAGCGGGAGTAACCGGGGAGCTGTTTTTT. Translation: CSVDPGLAGVTGELFF.

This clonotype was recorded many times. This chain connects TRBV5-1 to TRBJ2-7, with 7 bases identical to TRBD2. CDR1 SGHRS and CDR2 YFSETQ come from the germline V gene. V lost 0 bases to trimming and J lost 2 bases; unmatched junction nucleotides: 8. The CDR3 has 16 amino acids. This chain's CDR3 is CASSLGLAVRTYEQYF. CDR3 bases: TGCGCCAGCAGCTTGGGCCTAGCGGTGAGGACCTACGAGCAGTACTTC.

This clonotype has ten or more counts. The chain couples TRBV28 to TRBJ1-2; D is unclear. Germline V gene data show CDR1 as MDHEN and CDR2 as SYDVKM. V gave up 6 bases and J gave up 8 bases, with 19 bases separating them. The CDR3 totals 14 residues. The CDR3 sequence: CASRSTDGSRGYTF. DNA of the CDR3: TGTGCCAGCAGATCGACTGACGGCTCACGGGGCTACACCTTC.

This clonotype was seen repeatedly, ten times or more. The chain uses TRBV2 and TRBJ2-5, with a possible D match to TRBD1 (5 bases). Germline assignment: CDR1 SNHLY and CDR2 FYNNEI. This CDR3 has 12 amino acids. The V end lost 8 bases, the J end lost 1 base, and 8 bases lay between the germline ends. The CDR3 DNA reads TGTGCCAGCCTTGACAGCCAAGAGACCCAGTACTTC. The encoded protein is CASLDSQETQYF.

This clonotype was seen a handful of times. The CDR3 spells CAIANWAEKQETQYF. The CDR3 DNA reads as TGTGCCATCGCGAATTGGGCGGAGAAACAAGAGACCCAGTACTTC. The chain links TRBV10-3 to TRBJ2-5; D is uncertain. Germline lookup yields CDR1 ENHRY and CDR2 SYGVKD. Trimming removed 8 bases at V and 2 bases at J, with 18 bases between. The CDR3 is 15 amino acids.

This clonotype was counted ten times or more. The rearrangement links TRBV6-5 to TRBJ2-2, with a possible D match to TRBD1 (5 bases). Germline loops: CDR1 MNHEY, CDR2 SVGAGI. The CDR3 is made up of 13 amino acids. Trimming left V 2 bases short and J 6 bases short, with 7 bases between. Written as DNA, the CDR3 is TGTGCCAGCAGTTACCAACAGGCCGGGGAGCTGTTTTTT. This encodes CASSYQQAGELFF.

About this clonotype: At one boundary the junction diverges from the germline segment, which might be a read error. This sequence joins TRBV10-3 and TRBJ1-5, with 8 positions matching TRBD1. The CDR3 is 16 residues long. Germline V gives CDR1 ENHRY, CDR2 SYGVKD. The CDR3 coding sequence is TGTGCCTTCAGTGATACAGGGGGATATAGCAATCAGCCCCAGCATTTT. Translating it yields CAFSDTGGYSNQPQHF.

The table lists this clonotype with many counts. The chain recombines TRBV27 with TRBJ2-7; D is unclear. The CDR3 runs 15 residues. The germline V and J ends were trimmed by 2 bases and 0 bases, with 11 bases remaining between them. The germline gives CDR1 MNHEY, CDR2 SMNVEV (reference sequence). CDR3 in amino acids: CASSLIGLSSYEQYF. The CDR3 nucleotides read TGTGCCAGCAGTTTAATAGGCTTAAGCTCCTACGAGCAGTACTTC.

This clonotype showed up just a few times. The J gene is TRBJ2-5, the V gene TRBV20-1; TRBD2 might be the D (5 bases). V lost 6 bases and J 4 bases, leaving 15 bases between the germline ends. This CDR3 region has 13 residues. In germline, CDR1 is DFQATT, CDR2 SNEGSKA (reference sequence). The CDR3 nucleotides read TGCAGTGCCCCCGGGCTAGCTGTAGAGACCCAGTACTTC. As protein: CSAPGLAVETQYF.

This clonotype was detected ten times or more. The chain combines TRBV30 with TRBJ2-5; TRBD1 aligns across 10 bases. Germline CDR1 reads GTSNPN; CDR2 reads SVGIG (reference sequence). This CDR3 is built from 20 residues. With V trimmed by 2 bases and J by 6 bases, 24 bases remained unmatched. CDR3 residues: CAWSPIRGDDLTGGRKTQYF. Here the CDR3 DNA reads TGTGCCTGGAGTCCTATAAGGGGGGATGACTTGACAGGGGGCCGGAAGACCCAGTACTTC.

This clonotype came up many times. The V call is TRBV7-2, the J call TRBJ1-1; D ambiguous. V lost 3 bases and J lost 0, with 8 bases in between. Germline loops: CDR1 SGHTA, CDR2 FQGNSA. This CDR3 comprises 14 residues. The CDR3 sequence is CASSFYSMNTEAFF. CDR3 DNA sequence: TGTGCCAGCAGCTTTTACAGCATGAACACTGAAGCTTTCTTT.

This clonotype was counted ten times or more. The CDR3 nucleotides are TGTGCCAGCAGCTTATCTTCGGAGACCCAGTACTTC. Encoded protein: CASSLSSETQYF. The chain combines TRBV7-2 with TRBJ2-5; D is unresolved. V was cut by 2 bases and J by 5 bases, with 6 bases left in between. Germline lookup yields CDR1 SGHTA and CDR2 FQGNSA. The CDR3 totals 12 residues.

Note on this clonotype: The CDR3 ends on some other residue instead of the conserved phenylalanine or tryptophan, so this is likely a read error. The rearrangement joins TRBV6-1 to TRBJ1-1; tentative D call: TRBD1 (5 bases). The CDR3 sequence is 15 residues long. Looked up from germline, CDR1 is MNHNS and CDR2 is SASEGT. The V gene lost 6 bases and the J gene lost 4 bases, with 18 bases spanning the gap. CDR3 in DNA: TGTGCCAGCAGCGCTACGACCGCCGGGACCACTGAAGCTTTCCTT. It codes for CASSATTAGTTEAFL.

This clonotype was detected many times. For the CDR3, the DNA is TGTGCCAGCAGCACACTAGCGGGCAGCGGCTACGAGCAGTACTTC. Its protein product is CASSTLAGSGYEQYF. The rearrangement joins TRBV11-3 to TRBJ2-7; TRBD2 aligns across 9 bases. CDR3 length equals 15 residues. V shed 5 bases and J 3 bases; nucleotides not matched to a gene: 8. The germline V gene encodes CDR1 SGHNT and CDR2 YENEEA.

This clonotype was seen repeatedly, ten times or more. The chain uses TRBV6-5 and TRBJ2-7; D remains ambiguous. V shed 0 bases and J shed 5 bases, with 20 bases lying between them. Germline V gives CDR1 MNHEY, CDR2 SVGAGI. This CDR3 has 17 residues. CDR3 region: CASSYSYYSPSRNEQYF. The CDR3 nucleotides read TGTGCCAGCAGTTACTCCTACTACTCCCCTTCTCGGAACGAGCAGTACTTC.

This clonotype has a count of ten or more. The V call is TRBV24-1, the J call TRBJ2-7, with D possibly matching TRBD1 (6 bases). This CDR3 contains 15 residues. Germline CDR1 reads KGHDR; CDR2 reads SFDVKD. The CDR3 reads CALQLKDRDIYEQYF. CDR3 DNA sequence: TGTGCACTGCAACTCAAGGACAGAGATATCTACGAGCAGTACTTC.

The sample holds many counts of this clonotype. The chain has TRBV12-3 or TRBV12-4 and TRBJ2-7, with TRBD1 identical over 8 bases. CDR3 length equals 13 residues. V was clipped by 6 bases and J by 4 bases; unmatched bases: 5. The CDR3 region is CASRARTGYEQYF. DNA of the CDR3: TGTGCCAGCAGGGCCCGGACAGGGTACGAGCAGTACTTC.

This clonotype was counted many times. CDR3 region: CASSQDPVGHNYGYTF. CDR3 DNA: TGCGCCAGCAGCCAAGATCCAGTGGGACATAACTATGGCTACACCTTC. This chain uses TRBV4-1 with TRBJ1-2; D may be TRBD1 (6 bases). The germline V gene encodes CDR1 MGHRA and CDR2 YSYEKL. V was cut by 0 bases and J by 1 base, with 12 bases left in between. CDR3 length: 16 amino acids.

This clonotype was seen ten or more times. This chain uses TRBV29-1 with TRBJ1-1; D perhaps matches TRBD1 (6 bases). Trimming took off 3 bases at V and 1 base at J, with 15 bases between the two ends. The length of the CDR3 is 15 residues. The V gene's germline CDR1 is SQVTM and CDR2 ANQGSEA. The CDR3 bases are TGCAGCGTTGACGCCGGGGGGCGTCGGAACACTGAAGCTTTCTTT. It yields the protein CSVDAGGRRNTEAFF.

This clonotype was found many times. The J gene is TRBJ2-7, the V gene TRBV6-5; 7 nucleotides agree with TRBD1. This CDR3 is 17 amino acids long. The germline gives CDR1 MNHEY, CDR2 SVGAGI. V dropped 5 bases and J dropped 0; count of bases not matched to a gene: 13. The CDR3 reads CASSPVTGWLNSYEQYF. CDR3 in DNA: TGTGCCAGCAGTCCCGTGACAGGGTGGCTGAACTCCTACGAGCAGTACTTC.

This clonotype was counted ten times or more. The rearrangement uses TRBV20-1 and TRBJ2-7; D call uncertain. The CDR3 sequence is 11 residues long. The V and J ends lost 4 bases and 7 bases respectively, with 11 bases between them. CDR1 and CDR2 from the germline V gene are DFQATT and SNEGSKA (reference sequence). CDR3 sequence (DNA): TGCAGTGCTAAAGAGAGTTTAGAGCAGTACTTC. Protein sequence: CSAKESLEQYF.

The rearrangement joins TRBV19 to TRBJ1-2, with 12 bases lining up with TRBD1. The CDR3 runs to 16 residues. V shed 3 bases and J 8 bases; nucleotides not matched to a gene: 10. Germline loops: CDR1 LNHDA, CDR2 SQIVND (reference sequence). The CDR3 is CASSIRRDRGRRGYTF. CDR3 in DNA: TGTGCCAGTAGTATCAGGCGGGACAGGGGGCGCCGGGGCTACACCTTC.